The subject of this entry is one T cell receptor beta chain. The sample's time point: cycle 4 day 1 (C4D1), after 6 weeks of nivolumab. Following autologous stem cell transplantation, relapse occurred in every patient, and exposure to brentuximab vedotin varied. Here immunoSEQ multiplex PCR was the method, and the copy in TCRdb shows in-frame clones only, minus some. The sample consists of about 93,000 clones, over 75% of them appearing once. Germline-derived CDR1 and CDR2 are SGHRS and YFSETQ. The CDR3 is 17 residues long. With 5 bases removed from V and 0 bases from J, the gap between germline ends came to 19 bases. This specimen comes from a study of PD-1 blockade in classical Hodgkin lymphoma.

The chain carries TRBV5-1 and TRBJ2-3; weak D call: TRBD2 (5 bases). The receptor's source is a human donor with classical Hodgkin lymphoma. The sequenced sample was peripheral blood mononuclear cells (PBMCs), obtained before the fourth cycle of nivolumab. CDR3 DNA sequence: TGCGCCAGCAGTTCCCGACGGGGAGCCTACAGCACAGATACGCAGTATTTT. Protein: CASSSRRGAYSTDTQYF.